A single sample gave rise to the 4 T cell receptor beta chains below, sequenced in a study of T cells in Graves' hyperthyroidism and ophthalmopathy. TCR beta CDR3 region amplification was performed from RNA transcripts. An initial round of RT-PCR targeting the TCR CDR3 relied on the HTBI primer set. TCRdb passed the multiplex PCR reads through MiXCR, listing each CDR3 protein once. This sample has 550,000 to 600,000 distinct CDR3 sequences, with around 42% found just once. The sequenced sample consisted of peripheral blood or thyroid tissue (not recorded which). The receptors derive from an adult woman with Graves' disease, either hyperthyroidism or ophthalmopathy (not recorded which).

This clonotype was detected a few times. This CDR3 is CASSLLLRNQPQHF. Written as DNA, the CDR3 is TGTGCCAGCAGTTTACTTCTCCGTAATCAGCCCCAGCATTTT. The chain carries TRBV28 and TRBJ1-5; no clear D. The CDR3 is 14 amino acids. V lost 2 bases and J 4 bases, leaving 9 bases between the germline ends. The germline V gene encodes CDR1 MDHEN and CDR2 SYDVKM. Together with reference TRBV28 and TRBJ1-5, the CDR3 gives the full variable domain: DVKVTQSSRYLVKRTGEKVFLECVQDMDHENMFWYRQDPGLGLRLIYFSYDVKMKEKGDIPEGYSVSREKKERFSLILESASTNQTSMYLCASSLLLRNQPQHFGDGTRLSIL.

This clonotype has a count of ten or more. The chain has TRBV2 and TRBJ1-1, with D possibly TRBD1 on 6 matching bases. CDR3 length: 17 residues. V lost 1 base and J 3 bases, leaving 18 bases between the germline ends. Germline assignment: CDR1 SNHLY and CDR2 FYNNEI. The CDR3 sequence: CASSEGGQKGPHTEAFF. In DNA form, the CDR3 reads TGTGCCAGCAGTGAAGGGGGGCAGAAGGGACCCCACACTGAAGCTTTCTTT.

As for this clonotype: Given the absence of the conserved phenylalanine or tryptophan at the CDR3 end, a read error is likely. The chain is built from TRBV5-1 and TRBJ1-6; possible D gene TRBD1, 5 bases. In germline, CDR1 is SGHRS, CDR2 YFSETQ. V lost 3 bases to trimming and J lost 7 bases, with 14 bases between them. The CDR3 consists of 15 residues. The CDR3 protein is CASSSWTRGNSPLHL. CDR3 sequence (DNA): TGCGCCAGCAGCTCCTGGACTCGGGGGAATTCACCCCTCCACCTT.

In this sample, this clonotype turned up many times. V is TRBV9 and J is TRBJ2-7; 8 bases are a match to TRBD1. After removal of 2 bases from V and 0 bases from J, the junction contained 4 bases not matched to a gene. This CDR3 is 15 amino acids long. Per germline, CDR1 SGDLS and CDR2 YYNGEE. The CDR3 region has the DNA TGTGCCAGCAGCGTGGGGGACAGGAGCTCCTACGAGCAGTACTTC. The encoded protein is CASSVGDRSSYEQYF.